A selection of T cell receptor beta chains follows, all from one sample in a study of blood T cell repertoires in COVID-19. Measured with immunoSEQ multiplex PCR; TCRdb has only the in-frame clones, and not every one. This repertoire shows roughly 200,000 clones, approximately 83% found once; its top ten account for less than 2%. The material sequenced was peripheral blood. The receptor set was obtained from a human donor in a cohort sampled during active COVID-19. Both conserved end residues are part of each CDR3. D genes are given only for firm matches. Part of the rows lack a size; the others show once, few, many or a class for expanded clones.

v_call	j_call	d_call	clone_size	cdr3_nt	cdr3_aa
TRBV19	TRBJ1-5	TRBD1	.	TGTGCCAGTAGTTCACGGACAGGGGGGTCGGGTCAGCCCCAGCATTTT	CASSSRTGGSGQPQHF
TRBV5-5	TRBJ2-7	TRBD2	.	TGTGCCAGCAGCTTCAGTATCGGGGACTACTACGAGCAGTACTTC	CASSFSIGDYYEQYF
TRBV5-4	TRBJ2-1	TRBD2	.	TGTGCCAGCAGCTTGCCCCCTAGCGGCTCCTACAATGAGCAGTTCTTC	CASSLPPSGSYNEQFF
TRBV6-5	TRBJ1-3	.	.	TGTGCCAGCAGTTCCTTCGGGGGGGCTGGAAACACCATATATTTT	CASSSFGGAGNTIYF
TRBV27	TRBJ2-7	TRBD2	.	TGTGCCAGCACCCACCCCGGCTCTGCGGGGGGCTACGAGCAGTACTTC	CASTHPGSAGGYEQYF
TRBV7-2	TRBJ1-6	.	.	TGTGCCAGCAGCTTAGGTCAGAGGTTAGGGGGTTCACCCCTCCACTTT	CASSLGQRLGGSPLHF
TRBV27	TRBJ1-5	.	.	TGTGCCAGCAGTCCCCCCGGAGGCACTAATCAGCCCCAGCATTTT	CASSPPGGTNQPQHF
TRBV7-8	TRBJ2-7	TRBD2	.	TGTGCCAGCAGCTCCCGAGGGGCGGGAGGGATAAGCTACGAGCAGTACTTC	CASSSRGAGGISYEQYF
TRBV6-5	TRBJ2-7	.	.	TGTGCCACATGGACAGTAACCTACGAGCAGTACTTC	CATWTVTYEQYF
TRBV6-6	TRBJ1-3	TRBD1	.	TGTGCCAGCAGTTACGTACAGGGGGCCGCTGGAAACACCATATATTTT	CASSYVQGAAGNTIYF
TRBV7-2	TRBJ2-2	TRBD1	.	TGTGCCAGCGGCCCCGGGACAGGGGTGACCGGGGAGCTGTTTTTT	CASGPGTGVTGELFF
TRBV4-3	TRBJ2-7	TRBD1	.	TGCGCCAGCAGCCGGGACAGGTTTGTCTCCTACGAGCAGTACTTC	CASSRDRFVSYEQYF
TRBV5-4	TRBJ2-7	.	.	TGTGCCAGCAGATATGAGGCCTCCCCCTACGAGCAGTACTTC	CASRYEASPYEQYF
TRBV9	TRBJ2-6	.	.	TGTGCCAGCAGCGTAATTGGGCCTGGGGCCAACGTCCTGACTTTC	CASSVIGPGANVLTF
TRBV29-1	TRBJ1-1	.	.	TGCAGCGTTGGAGGGGGGGGCCTGAACACTGAAGCTTTCTTT	CSVGGGGLNTEAFF
TRBV4-3	TRBJ1-2	.	.	TGCGCCAGCAGCCAAGGTCAGGGCTCTAACTATGGCTACACCTTC	CASSQGQGSNYGYTF
TRBV24-1	TRBJ1-6	.	.	TGTGCCACCACCACGAATAGGGGGATCTATAATTCACCCCTCCACTTT	CATTTNRGIYNSPLHF
TRBV6-5	TRBJ1-1	.	.	TGTGCCAGCAGACCCGGGGTGCGGAACACTGAAGCTTTCTTT	CASRPGVRNTEAFF
TRBV4-3	TRBJ1-2	TRBD1	.	TGCGCCAGCAGCCAAGATGCAGGGGGCGGCTACACCTTC	CASSQDAGGGYTF
TRBV18	TRBJ1-2	TRBD1	.	TGTGCCAGCTCACCGGAAGGGACAGGGGGCTCTGGCTACACCTTC	CASSPEGTGGSGYTF
TRBV19	TRBJ2-7	TRBD1	few	TGTGCCAGTAGTTCATCCGGGACAGGCTACGAGCAGTACTTC	CASSSSGTGYEQYF
TRBV2	TRBJ1-5	.	.	TGTGCCAGCCGAGGCGAGTCGGGGAGCAATCAGCCCCAGCATTTT	CASRGESGSNQPQHF
TRBV7-8	TRBJ2-3	.	.	TGTGCCAGCAGCTTAGCGCCGGGCACAGATACGCAGTATTTT	CASSLAPGTDTQYF
TRBV27	TRBJ2-1	TRBD2	.	TGTGCCAGCAGTTTAGCGAGCGGGGTGGGTGAGCAGTTCTTC	CASSLASGVGEQFF
TRBV20-1	TRBJ2-1	TRBD2	.	TGCAGTGCTAGTGGGGCGGGGGGCCGCAATGAGCAGTTCTTC	CSASGAGGRNEQFF
TRBV28	TRBJ2-7	.	once	TGTGCCAGCGGCTCCAGCTCCTACGAGCAGTACTTC	CASGSSSYEQYF
TRBV5-8	TRBJ2-2	TRBD1	.	TGTGCCAGCAGCATCCGGACAGGGCAGAACACCGGGGAGCTGTTTTTT	CASSIRTGQNTGELFF
TRBV3-1/TRBV3-2	TRBJ2-7	.	.	TGTGCCAGCAGCCAAGGAGGCCCCTACGAGCAGTACTTC	CASSQGGPYEQYF
TRBV9	TRBJ2-3	TRBD2	.	TGTGCCAGCGCCCCGGGACTAGTGACTGGAGATACGCAGTATTTT	CASAPGLVTGDTQYF
TRBV19	TRBJ2-7	TRBD1	.	TGTGCCAGTAGGTTTACAGGGGCTTCGGCCTACGAGCAGTACTTC	CASRFTGASAYEQYF
TRBV29-1	TRBJ2-7	TRBD1	.	TGCAGCGTTGAAACCCCCCTGGCAGGGGGCTACGAGCAGTACTTC	CSVETPLAGGYEQYF
TRBV5-6	TRBJ2-7	TRBD2	.	TGTGCCAGCAGCTCTTTAGCGGGAGTTGGCGAGCAGTACTTC	CASSSLAGVGEQYF
TRBV19	TRBJ2-7	TRBD1	.	TGTGCCAGTAGTTTTAGGGGACAGGGCGGCGAGCAGTACTTC	CASSFRGQGGEQYF
TRBV2	TRBJ1-3	.	.	TGTGCCAGCAGTGATCTGACAGCATATGGAAACACCATATATTTT	CASSDLTAYGNTIYF
TRBV29-1	TRBJ2-7	TRBD1	.	TGCAGCGTTGAAGATTCGGGACAGCAATTC	CSVEDSGQQF
TRBV5-4	TRBJ1-3	.	.	TGTGCCAGCAGCTTGGGCGGGCGAGCCTCTGGAAACACCATATATTTT	CASSLGGRASGNTIYF
TRBV12-3/TRBV12-4	TRBJ2-5	.	.	TGTGCCAGCAGTTCCTCCGGGACCCAGTACTTC	CASSSSGTQYF
TRBV18	TRBJ2-3	TRBD2	.	TGTGCCAGCTCACCACCGACGGGGGGTCGCACAGATACGCAGTATTTT	CASSPPTGGRTDTQYF
TRBV6-5	TRBJ2-1	TRBD2	.	TGTGCCAGCAGTTACGGGCGGGGGTCCTACAATGAGCAGTTCTTC	CASSYGRGSYNEQFF
TRBV3-1/TRBV3-2	TRBJ2-3	.	.	TGTGCCAGCGGGCTAGCTGCAGATACGCAGTATTTT	CASGLAADTQYF
TRBV7-6	TRBJ1-1	TRBD1	.	TGTGCCAGCAGCTTAGCCGACAGGGGCGCCCCTGAAGCTTTCTTT	CASSLADRGAPEAFF
TRBV7-3	TRBJ1-2	TRBD1	.	TGTGCCAGCAGCTCAAGGACAGGACGAAGTAACTATGGCTACACCTTC	CASSSRTGRSNYGYTF
TRBV19	TRBJ1-1	TRBD1	.	TGTGCCAGTAGTATCGGGACAGCGGGCACTGAAGCTTTCTTT	CASSIGTAGTEAFF
TRBV6-5	TRBJ2-7	.	.	TGTGCCAGCAGTTCGCCGACCGGTGGGAGGCAGTACTTC	CASSSPTGGRQYF
TRBV9	TRBJ2-7	.	.	TGTGCCAGCAGCCCCGCGGGACTCACTTACGAGCAGTACTTC	CASSPAGLTYEQYF
TRBV7-3	TRBJ1-2	TRBD1	.	TGTGCCAGCAGCTTGACGGACAGGGGCTATGGCTACACCTTC	CASSLTDRGYGYTF
TRBV18	TRBJ2-1	TRBD1	.	TGTGCCAGCTCACCGGGACAGGTTTACAATGAGCAGTTCTTC	CASSPGQVYNEQFF
TRBV24-1	TRBJ2-1	TRBD2	.	TGTGCCACCAGTGACTCCGGCGCGGGAGGGGGCAATGAGCAGTTCTTC	CATSDSGAGGGNEQFF
TRBV28	TRBJ1-2	TRBD1	.	TGTGCCAGCAGAATCGGGACAGGGGAGGCCTATGGCTACACCTTC	CASRIGTGEAYGYTF
TRBV4-3	TRBJ2-1	.	.	TGCGCCAGCAGCCAAGATCTCGGCAGGGTCAACAATGAGCAGTTCTTC	CASSQDLGRVNNEQFF
TRBV6-5	TRBJ2-7	TRBD2	.	TGTGCCAGCACCGAACTAGCGGGGGGCCCCTACGAGCAGTACTTC	CASTELAGGPYEQYF
TRBV5-1	TRBJ2-1	.	.	TGCGCCAGCAGCTTGGCATCGGGAGTAACCTACAATGAGCAGTTCTTC	CASSLASGVTYNEQFF
TRBV5-8	TRBJ2-3	.	.	TGTGCCAGCAGCGCCAGGGTCGGCGCGCAGTATTTT	CASSARVGAQYF
TRBV10-1	TRBJ1-5	.	.	TGCGCCAGCAGGACAGGTAGCAATCAGCCCCAGCATTTT	CASRTGSNQPQHF